Sequencing of this T cell receptor beta chain was carried out in a study of shared clonotypes between healthy human individuals (dated by TCRdb to about 2020). About the study as a whole: A couple of women and three men aged 18 to 49 years were included in the cohort. For each donor, CD4 naive and CD4 memory were each given three plates, CD8 naive was given two plates, and CD8 memory was given one plate. Blood TCR repertoires of five healthy adults were deeply sequenced to estimate repertoire size and the extent of clonotype sharing between individuals. Libraries were prepared and TCR repertoires were sequenced by different laboratories using diverse techniques, in order to increase sequencing depth and limit assay-specific biases. Per donor, leukapheresis produced somewhere between about 0.85 and 10 billion PBMCs.

Using the deep immunoSEQ assay, multiplex PCR amplified TCR CDR3 regions from genomic DNA. Genomic DNA extracted from each cell subset was distributed evenly over all wells of several immunoSEQ 96-well plates, and each plate served as one replicate. For sorted subsets, around 0.2 ug genomic DNA, equal to 30,000 to 35,000 T cell genomes, was loaded into each replicate PCR. Purified libraries were measured with a Qubit 3.0 fluorometer, size-checked on a Bioanalyzer 2100, and measured again with the KAPA Library Quantification kit. Every immunoSEQ 96-well plate was sequenced on a separate single-read 150-cycle Illumina NextSeq 550 flow cell. As for the original processing: Because the immunoSEQ output included only junctional sequences and no quality scores, the filtering could not be the same as the filtering used for full-length reads. Sequences were annotated with PyIR, a Python wrapper for IgBLAST v1.9, using IMGT germline references to assign V/J genes and CDR3. Any read was removed if the V/J assignment was weak (E-value above 1e-6), the CDR3 was missing, or the read contained stop codons, out-of-frame junctions, or ambiguous translated residues. V3J clonotypes were defined as sequences sharing the same inferred V gene, J gene, and CDR3 amino acid sequence. Percentage overlap between repertoires was calculated by dividing the number of shared unique clonotypes by the size of the smaller repertoire. RTK rarefaction, the Chao1 estimator, and Recon v2.1 estimates of unobserved clonotypes were used to assess repertoire richness. Generation probabilities for all TCRbeta clonotypes obtained by the gDNA method from a handful of donors were computed using OLGA. TCRdb's version of the immuneACCESS table is confined to in-frame rearrangements and falls short of the full clone set. An unresolved V gene accounts for under half of the shortfall where checked; the remainder is of unknown origin. The DNA was the basis for D and trimming; V, J and clone size are from that table. Present in this sample are 2 million to 2.5 million clones, 95% of which were seen just once. The biggest ten clones account for roughly 0.13% of the sample.

The donors were healthy, HIV-negative adults who had no recently reported acute infections or vaccinations. All donors were Caucasian adults living in Nashville, Tennessee, USA. CD4+ T cells were enriched by magnetic negative selection; naive cells were then positively selected on CD45RA, and the negative fraction formed the memory subset. Blood was collected by leukapheresis, and PBMCs were isolated by Ficoll-Histopaque density gradient centrifugation and then cryopreserved in liquid nitrogen vapor phase. Analytical flow cytometry was used to check the purity and quantity of each magnetically sorted T cell population. From each sorted fraction, genomic DNA was isolated and quantified by UV absorbance on a Nanodrop 2000c. Between the V and J ends, shortened by 1 base and 10 bases respectively, the junction contains 13 bases. Reading the germline V gene gives CDR1 SGHTA and CDR2 FQGNSA. From the cysteine through the phenylalanine, the CDR3 covers 13 amino acids. Only CDR3 DNA remains: 39 bases, in frame from the first base.

This clone was recorded a few times. The antigen it binds to is not known. Base qualities are missing; no much larger clone stands one base away. General study outcomes and caveats: Sampling was restricted to blood, and TCR repertoires in tissues likely differ from the TCR repertoires found in blood. Clonotypes shared by all four sorted-subset donors showed higher generation probabilities than non-shared clonotypes. Pairwise subsampling indicated that sequencing depth was expected to affect the degree of clonotype sharing among donors. Rarefaction of sorted-subset datasets indicated incomplete sequencing despite the large sequencing depth. Naive subsets generally had larger estimated clonotype richness than memory subsets. Because the study included a small number of donors, the genetic and exposure-history diversity represented was limited. Sharing across a few donors was observed for approximately 4.6% of naive CD4, less than 4% of naive CD8, roughly 2.3% of memory CD4, and roughly 0.4% of memory CD8 clonotypes.

Sequenced input: naive CD4+ T cells sorted from blood. The sample's cell subset or site label is to be understood as: CD45RA+ positively selected. The chain is encoded by TRBV7-2 joined to TRBJ1-1; the D gene cannot be named for sure. This clonotype was sampled from a man in his late teens or twenties in good health. The DNA reads as follows: TGTGCCAGCAGCTTAGGACCTCGATTGGGAGCTTTCTTT. Translated, it reads CASSLGPRLGAFF.